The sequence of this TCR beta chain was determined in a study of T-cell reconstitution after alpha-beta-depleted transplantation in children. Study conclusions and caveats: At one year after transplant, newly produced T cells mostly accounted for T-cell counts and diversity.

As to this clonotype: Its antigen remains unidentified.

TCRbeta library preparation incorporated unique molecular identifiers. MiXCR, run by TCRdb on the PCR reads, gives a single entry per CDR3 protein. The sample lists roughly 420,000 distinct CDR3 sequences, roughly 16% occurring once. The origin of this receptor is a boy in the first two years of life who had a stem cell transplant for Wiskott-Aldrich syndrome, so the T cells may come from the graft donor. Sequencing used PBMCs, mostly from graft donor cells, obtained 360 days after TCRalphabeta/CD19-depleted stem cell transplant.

The CDR3 spells CASSVGSGGYEQYF. As DNA, the CDR3 is TGTGCCAGCAGCGTAGGATCCGGAGGATACGAGCAGTACTTC. V gene TRBV9 combines with J gene TRBJ2-7, with TRBD2 as a possible D gene (5 bases). This CDR3 spans 14 amino acids. Per the germline V gene, CDR1 is SGDLS and CDR2 is YYNGEE. V lost 0 bases, J lost 4 bases, and 11 bases lay in between.